Below, 22 T cell receptor beta chains from the same sample are listed, as sequenced in a study of CD8+CD57+ T cells in acquired aplastic anemia. For CDR3 and TCR beta VDJ profiling, genomic DNA was the template used. TCRdb re-called the reads with MiXCR, one entry per CDR3 protein. Among just over 400,000 distinct CDR3 sequences listed, just under 70% were seen once. The sample comprised sorted CD4+, CD8+, or CD8+CD57+ T cells (not recorded which) from PBMCs. The receptors derive from a human donor in good health, serving as a control.

The J gene is TRBJ2-7, the V gene TRBV7-7; the D is unclear. V was clipped by 3 bases and J by 13 bases, with 13 bases between them. CDR3 length: 11 amino acids. CDR1 and CDR2 (germline): SSHAT, FNYEAQ (reference sequence). The DNA of the CDR3 is TGTGCCAGCAGCTTGAGCGTTACTGGATACGTC. This encodes CASSLSVTGYV.

This chain links TRBV7-4 with TRBJ1-3, with TRBD1 identical over 7 bases. The CDR3 consists of 14 residues. The V gene's germline CDR1 is SGHVT and CDR2 SQSDAQ. With V trimmed by 8 bases and J by 10 bases, 14 bases remained unmatched. Here the CDR3 reads CASGATGVINTIYF. For the CDR3, the DNA is TGTGCCAGCGGCGCAACAGGGGTGATAAATACCATATATTTT. Combining the CDR3 with reference TRBV7-4 and TRBJ1-3 gives the whole variable domain GAGVSQSPRYKVAKRGRDVALRCDSISGHVTLYWYRQTLGQGSEVLTYSQSDAQRDKSGRPSGRFSAERPERSVSTLKIQRTEQGDSAVYLCASGATGVINTIYFGEGSWLTVV.

Comment on this clonotype: Mismatch with germline at one junction end may stem from a read error. The rearrangement uses TRBV2 and TRBJ2-5; D not certain. The CDR3 is made up of 13 amino acids. Germline V gene sequence: CDR1 SNHLY, CDR2 FYNNEI. CDR3 residues: CASTLNGLETEDF. CDR3 bases: TGTGCCAGCACTTTAAACGGCTTAGAGACCGAGGATTTC.

This clonotype showed up many times. The CDR3 nucleotides are TGCAGTGCTGAATATAGGACAGGGGACGAGCAGTACTTC. Translated, it gives CSAEYRTGDEQYF. J is TRBJ2-7 and V is TRBV20-1; 9 bases map to TRBD1. Germline CDR1 and CDR2: DFQATT and SNEGSKA (reference sequence). There are 13 residues in the CDR3. Trimming took 5 bases from V and 5 from J; bases not matched to a gene: 7.

In the case of this clonotype: At one of its ends the junction is not consistent with the germline gene, which may arise from a read error. The CDR3 bases are TGTGCCAGCAGCTCTAAGACTACCCGAAACGCGCGTTCACCCCTCCACTTT. Its protein is CASSSKTTRNARSPLHF. The chain recombines TRBV5-1 with TRBJ1-6; no reliable D call. CDR1 is SGHRS and CDR2 is YFSETQ in the germline V gene. This CDR3 spans 17 amino acids.

This clonotype occurred many times. The chain carries TRBV6-1 and TRBJ2-2, with a weak D call TRBD2 (7 bases). This CDR3 spans 16 amino acids. CDR1 and CDR2 from the germline V gene are MNHNS and SASEGT. V was pared by 6 bases and J by 6 bases, with 20 bases between. The CDR3 region has the DNA TGTGCCAGCAGCCCTATACGGGGGGCGATCGCCGGGGAGCTGTTTTTT. Protein: CASSPIRGAIAGELFF.

Regarding this clonotype: Germline and junction disagree at one end, which may indicate a read error. This chain links TRBV7-3 with TRBJ1-2; D is uncertain. CDR3 size: 14 residues. CDR1 SGHTA and CDR2 FQGTGA come from the germline V gene. In nucleotides, the CDR3 is TGTGCCAGCAGTGACGGGCGACCAAACACTCTGTACCCCTTC. This encodes CASSDGRPNTLYPF. The full variable domain, rest sourced from reference TRBV7-3 and TRBJ1-2, is GAGVSQTPSNKVTEKGKYVELRCDPISGHTALYWYRQSLGQGPEFLIYFQGTGAADDSGLPNDRFFAVRPEGSVSTLKIQRTERGDSAVYLCASSDGRPNTLYPFGSGTRLTVV.

This clonotype appeared a single time. The chain uses TRBV20-1 and TRBJ2-7, with 8 bases matching TRBD1. The CDR3 length is 16 residues. V lost 0 bases, J lost 0 bases, and 7 bases stayed unmatched. The V gene's germline CDR1 is DFQATT and CDR2 SNEGSKA (reference sequence). CDR3 nucleotide sequence: TGCAGTGCTAGAGACCCGGGACAGGCAAGCTCCTACGAGCAGTACTTC. Amino acids: CSARDPGQASSYEQYF.

This clonotype was detected many times. The rearrangement links TRBV16 to TRBJ1-6; D is unresolved. The CDR3 spans 16 residues. The germline V gene encodes CDR1 KGHSY and CDR2 FQNENV. V dropped 6 bases and J dropped 8 bases, with 20 bases sitting between them. CDR3 DNA: TGTGCCAGCAGGGATTTGAGGGTGGAGTATGATTCACCCCTCCACTTT. It yields the protein CASRDLRVEYDSPLHF.

This clonotype was observed many times. The V call is TRBV7-9, the J call TRBJ1-2; 7 bases line up with TRBD1. Germline V gives CDR1 SEHNR, CDR2 FQNEAQ (reference sequence). After removal of 6 bases from V and 8 bases from J, the junction contained 9 bases not matched to a gene. The CDR3 totals 13 residues. CDR3 in amino acids: CASSPGTARGYTF. DNA of the CDR3: TGTGCCAGCAGTCCCGGGACAGCTAGGGGCTACACCTTC.

The rearrangement uses TRBV15 and TRBJ1-1; D is unresolved. Per germline, CDR1 LNHNV and CDR2 YYDKDF (reference sequence). This CDR3 comprises 15 residues. V shed 3 bases and J shed 1 base, with 12 bases lying between them. In DNA, the CDR3 is TGTGCCACCAGCAGCTTCGGGGTTCGGAACACTGAAGCTTTCTTT. Residues: CATSSFGVRNTEAFF.

With regard to this clonotype: An end of the junction differs from the germline gene, which may be a read error. The chain couples TRBV9 to TRBJ2-3; 8 bases fit TRBD2. This CDR3 has 19 residues. The germline CDR1 and CDR2 sequences are SGDLS and YYNGEE. The CDR3 DNA sequence: TGCGCCAGCAGCGTAGGGCGGGAGGCCTCCTACGAGCCCACAGATACGCAGTATTTT. Protein sequence: CASSVGREASYEPTDTQYF.

This clonotype was found once. The chain employs TRBV19 and TRBJ1-5, with D tentatively TRBD1 (5 bases). Trimming cost V 4 bases and J 13 bases, with 17 bases left between them. Germline CDR1 LNHDA, CDR2 SQIVND (reference sequence). CDR3 length: 13 amino acids. The CDR3 bases are TGTGCCAGTAGTAAGGGACTAGCGTGGGAGCAGCATTTT. This translates into CASSKGLAWEQHF.

Details on this clonotype: This may arise from a read error, as a much more abundant clone is one base away. The chain links TRBV28 to TRBJ1-1; 8 bases agree with TRBD1. J gave up 8 bases and V 5 bases, and 10 bases lay outside the gene matches. The CDR3 runs to 14 residues. Germline lookup yields CDR1 MDHEN and CDR2 SYDVKM. CDR3 residues: CASSGDRDRQEAFF. The DNA for the CDR3 is TGTGCCAGCAGTGGGGACCGGGACAGGCAGGAAGCTTTCTTT.

This chain uses TRBV5-5 with TRBJ2-7; tentatively, D is TRBD1 (5 bases). This CDR3 is 13 amino acids long. V lost 4 bases, J lost 2 bases, and 10 bases lay in between. The germline CDR1 and CDR2 sequences are SGHKS and YYEKEE (reference sequence). The CDR3 here is CASSTVQAYEQYF. The CDR3 DNA reads as TGTGCCAGCAGCACCGTACAGGCCTACGAGCAGTACTTC.

This clonotype was seen only once. One end of the junction is discordant with germline, which a read error may explain. This chain joins TRBV20-1 and TRBJ2-1; D might be TRBD2 (5 bases). Germline CDR1 reads DFQATT; CDR2 reads SNEGSKA (reference sequence). The CDR3 is made up of 11 amino acids. The CDR3 nucleotides read TGCAGTGCCACTGCAAGCGGAGAGGAGGTCTTC. Translated: CSATASGEEVF.

This clonotype was counted many times. The chain joins TRBV12-3 or TRBV12-4 to TRBJ2-7; 7 positions match TRBD2. The CDR3 has 15 residues. Germline trimming cut 3 bases from V and 5 bases from J; bases unmatched to any gene: 10. The CDR3 bases are TGTGCCAGCAGTTTCGGGGGGTCGGGGATCAACGAGCAGTACTTC. Amino acids: CASSFGGSGINEQYF.

V gene TRBV19 combines with J gene TRBJ1-1; D may be TRBD1 (6 bases). Trimming stripped 10 bases from V and 13 bases from J, with 25 bases between. CDR1 and CDR2 from the germline V gene are LNHDA and SQIVND (reference sequence). This CDR3 has 13 amino acids. The CDR3 DNA sequence: TGTGCCACTGGGGTTCAGGGGAACAATGGCGGTTTCTTT. Translation gives CATGVQGNNGGFF.

The rearrangement joins TRBV7-2 to TRBJ2-1; the match to TRBD2 covers 7 bases. The germline V gene encodes CDR1 SGHTA and CDR2 FQGNSA. This CDR3 is built from 15 residues. V shed 6 bases, J shed 11 bases, and the junction held 16 bases outside the gene matches. The CDR3 reads CASSRPGGNHHQQFF. The CDR3 DNA is TGTGCCAGCAGTAGACCCGGGGGGAACCACCACCAGCAGTTCTTC.

Concerning this clonotype: This CDR3 is missing its conserved last phenylalanine or tryptophan, likely due to a read error. The DNA is omitted, as the CDR3 cannot be located on it reliably, and the CDR3 follows TCRdb's listing. The rearrangement uses TRBV9 and TRBJ2-1; TRBD1 was called by the table and not checked on the DNA. The CDR3 sequence runs 13 residues, both termini included. From germline, CDR1 is SGDLS and CDR2 YYNGEE. The CDR3 protein is CASSPRPGQGGNV.

This clonotype has a count of ten or more. The V call is TRBV20-1, the J call TRBJ2-3, with D possibly being TRBD2 (8 bases). Germline assignment: CDR1 DFQATT and CDR2 SNEGSKA (reference sequence). V was clipped by 5 bases and J by 4 bases, with 25 bases between them. The CDR3 sequence is 17 residues long. CDR3 bases: TGCAGTGCTCCAGCCGGGGGGGTCCAGGGGGGCTCAGATACGCAGTATTTT. This translates into CSAPAGGVQGGSDTQYF.

This clonotype was detected a few times. A much larger clone differs by one base, so this may be a read error. This chain connects TRBV5-1 to TRBJ2-7; D may correspond to TRBD1 or TRBD2 (5 bases each). Germline loops: CDR1 SGHRS, CDR2 YFSETQ. The ends were cut back, 4 bases at V and 7 bases at J, with 18 bases in the middle. CDR3 length: 14 residues. CDR3 coding DNA: TGCGCCAGCAGCGCGAGGGACGGCCTGAGGGAGCAGTACTTC. It encodes CASSARDGLREQYF.